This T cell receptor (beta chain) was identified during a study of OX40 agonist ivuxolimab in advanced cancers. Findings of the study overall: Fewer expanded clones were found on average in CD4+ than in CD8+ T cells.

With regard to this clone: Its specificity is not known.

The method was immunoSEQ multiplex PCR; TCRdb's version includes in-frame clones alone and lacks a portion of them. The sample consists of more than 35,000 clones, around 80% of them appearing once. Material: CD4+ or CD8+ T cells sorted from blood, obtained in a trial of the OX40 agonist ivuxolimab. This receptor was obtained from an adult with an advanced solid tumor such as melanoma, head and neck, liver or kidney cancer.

The CDR3 reads CASSLSWGLRSYNEQFF. Written as DNA, the CDR3 is TGTGCCAGCAGCTTATCATGGGGGTTGAGGTCCTACAATGAGCAGTTCTTC. This chain joins TRBV7-2 and TRBJ2-1, with D tentatively TRBD1 or TRBD2 (5 bases each). There are 17 residues in the CDR3. Trimming removed 2 bases from V and 1 base from J, with 15 bases in between. The V gene's germline CDR1 is SGHTA and CDR2 FQGNSA.